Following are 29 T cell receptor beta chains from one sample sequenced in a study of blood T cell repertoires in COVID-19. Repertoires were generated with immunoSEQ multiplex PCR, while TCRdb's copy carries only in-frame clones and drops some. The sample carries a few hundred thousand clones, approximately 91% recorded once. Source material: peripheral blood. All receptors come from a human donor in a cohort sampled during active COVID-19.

The CDR3 DNA reads TGTGCCAGCACCAGGGGGCCGAGCAATCAGCCCCAGCATTTT. It specifies CASTRGPSNQPQHF. This chain uses TRBV6-6 with TRBJ1-5; 8 bases are a match to TRBD1. The V and J ends lost 7 bases and 1 base, in that order; junction bases with no gene match: 3. The length of the CDR3 is 14 residues. Germline-derived CDR1 and CDR2 are MNHNY and SVGAGI (reference sequence).

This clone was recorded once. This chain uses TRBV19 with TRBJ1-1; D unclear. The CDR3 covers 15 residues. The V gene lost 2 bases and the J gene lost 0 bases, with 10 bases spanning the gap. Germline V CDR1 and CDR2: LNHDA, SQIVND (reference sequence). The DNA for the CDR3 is TGTGCCAGTAGTATACTACAGACCATGAACACTGAAGCTTTCTTT. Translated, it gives CASSILQTMNTEAFF.

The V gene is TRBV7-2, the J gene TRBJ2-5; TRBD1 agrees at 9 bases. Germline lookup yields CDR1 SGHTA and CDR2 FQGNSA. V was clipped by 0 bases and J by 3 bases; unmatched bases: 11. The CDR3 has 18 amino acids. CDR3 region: CASSLAYSTGGLEETQYF. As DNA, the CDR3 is TGTGCCAGCAGCTTAGCGTATTCGACAGGGGGTTTGGAAGAGACCCAGTACTTC.

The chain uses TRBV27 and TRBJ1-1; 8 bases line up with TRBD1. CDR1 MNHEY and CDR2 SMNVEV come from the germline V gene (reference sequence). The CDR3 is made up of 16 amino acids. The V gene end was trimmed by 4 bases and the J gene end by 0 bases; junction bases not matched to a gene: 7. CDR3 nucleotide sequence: TGTGCCAGCAGTTCACGTCAGGGGGCCTTGAACACTGAAGCTTTCTTT. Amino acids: CASSSRQGALNTEAFF.

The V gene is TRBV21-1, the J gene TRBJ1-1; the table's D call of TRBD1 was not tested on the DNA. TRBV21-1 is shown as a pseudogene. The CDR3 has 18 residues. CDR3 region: CASSTEDREELMNTEAFF. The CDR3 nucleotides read TGTGCCAGCAGCACAGAGGACAGGGAGGAACTCATGAACACTGAAGCTTTCTTT.

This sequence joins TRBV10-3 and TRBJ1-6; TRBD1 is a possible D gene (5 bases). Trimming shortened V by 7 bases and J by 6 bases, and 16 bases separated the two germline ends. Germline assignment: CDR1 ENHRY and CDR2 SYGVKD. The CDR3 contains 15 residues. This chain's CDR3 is CAITGTEGSNSPLHF. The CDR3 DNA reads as TGTGCCATCACCGGGACTGAAGGAAGTAATTCACCCCTCCACTTT.

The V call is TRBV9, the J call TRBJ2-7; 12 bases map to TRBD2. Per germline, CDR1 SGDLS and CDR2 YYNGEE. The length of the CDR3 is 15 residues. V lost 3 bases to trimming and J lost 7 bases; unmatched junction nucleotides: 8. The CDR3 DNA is TGTGCCAGCAGCGCTCAATCCGGGACTAGCGGGGAGCAGTACTTC. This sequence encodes CASSAQSGTSGEQYF.

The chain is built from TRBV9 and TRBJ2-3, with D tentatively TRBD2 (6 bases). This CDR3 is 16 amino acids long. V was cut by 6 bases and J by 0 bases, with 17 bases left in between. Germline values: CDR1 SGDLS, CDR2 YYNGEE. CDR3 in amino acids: CASTLRGGISTDTQYF. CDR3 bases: TGTGCCAGCACCCTAAGGGGCGGGATAAGCACAGATACGCAGTATTTT.

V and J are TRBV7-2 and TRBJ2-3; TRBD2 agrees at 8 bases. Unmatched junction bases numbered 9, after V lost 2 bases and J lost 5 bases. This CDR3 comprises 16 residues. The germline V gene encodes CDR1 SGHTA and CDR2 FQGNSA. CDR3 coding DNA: TGTGCCAGCAGCTTAAGGTCGGGAGCGGGAGTAGATACGCAGTATTTT. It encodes CASSLRSGAGVDTQYF.

This chain's CDR3 is CASSFLGPDYEQYF. CDR3 sequence (DNA): TGTGCCAGCAGCTTCTTGGGGCCTGACTACGAGCAGTACTTC. The J gene is TRBJ2-7, the V gene TRBV5-4, with a possible D match to TRBD1 (5 bases). CDR3 length: 14 amino acids. Germline CDR1 is SGHNT and CDR2 is YYREEE (reference sequence). V shed 2 bases and J shed 3 bases, with 12 bases lying between them.

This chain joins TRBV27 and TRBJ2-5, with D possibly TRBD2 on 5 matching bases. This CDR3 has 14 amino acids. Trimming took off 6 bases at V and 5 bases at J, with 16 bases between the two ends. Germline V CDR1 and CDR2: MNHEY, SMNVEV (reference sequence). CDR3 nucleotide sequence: TGTGCCAGCAGGCGGACTCGGGCGGTTGAGACCCAGTACTTC. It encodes CASRRTRAVETQYF.

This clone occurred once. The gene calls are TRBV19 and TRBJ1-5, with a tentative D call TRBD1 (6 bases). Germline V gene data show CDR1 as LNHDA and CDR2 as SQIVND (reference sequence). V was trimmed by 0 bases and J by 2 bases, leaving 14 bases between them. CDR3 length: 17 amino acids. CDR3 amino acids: CASSIDASGGGNQPQHF. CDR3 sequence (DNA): TGTGCCAGTAGTATAGATGCCTCGGGGGGCGGCAATCAGCCCCAGCATTTT. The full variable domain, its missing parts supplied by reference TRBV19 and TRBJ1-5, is DGGITQSPKYLFRKEGQNVTLSCEQNLNHDAMYWYRQDPGQGLRLIYYSQIVNDFQKGDIAEGYSVSREKKESFPLTVTSAQKNPTAFYLCASSIDASGGGNQPQHFGDGTRLSIL.

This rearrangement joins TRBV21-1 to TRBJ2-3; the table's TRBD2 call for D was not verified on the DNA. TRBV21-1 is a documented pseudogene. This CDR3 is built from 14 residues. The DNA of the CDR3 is TGTGCCACAAACCCCGGGGGAGCCCCAGATACGCAGTATTTT. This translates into CATNPGGAPDTQYF.

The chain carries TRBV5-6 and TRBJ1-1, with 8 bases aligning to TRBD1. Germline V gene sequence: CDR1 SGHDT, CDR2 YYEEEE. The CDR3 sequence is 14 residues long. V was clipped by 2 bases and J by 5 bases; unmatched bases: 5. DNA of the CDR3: TGTGCCAGCAGCTTAGATACAGGGGGAACTGAAGCTTTCTTT. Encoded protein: CASSLDTGGTEAFF. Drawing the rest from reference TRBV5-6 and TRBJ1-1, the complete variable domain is DAGVTQSPTHLIKTRGQQVTLRCSPKSGHDTVSWYQQALGQGPQFIFQYYEEEERQRGNFPDRFSGHQFPNYSSELNVNALLLGDSALYLCASSLDTGGTEAFFGQGTRLTVV.

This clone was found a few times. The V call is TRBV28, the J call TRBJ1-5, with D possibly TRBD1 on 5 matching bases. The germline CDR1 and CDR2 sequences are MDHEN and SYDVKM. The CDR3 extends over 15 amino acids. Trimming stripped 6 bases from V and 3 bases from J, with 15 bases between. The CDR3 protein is CASRGQSEDNQPQHF. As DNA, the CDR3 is TGTGCCAGCAGGGGGCAGAGTGAGGACAATCAGCCCCAGCATTTT.

In DNA form, the CDR3 reads TGTGCCAGCAGCTTACAGGTTTCTAGCACAGATACGCAGTATTTT. This translates into CASSLQVSSTDTQYF. This chain connects TRBV7-2 to TRBJ2-3; D remains ambiguous. Per the germline V gene, CDR1 is SGHTA and CDR2 is FQGNSA. The CDR3 is made up of 15 amino acids. The ends were cut back, 2 bases at V and 0 bases at J, with 9 bases in the middle.

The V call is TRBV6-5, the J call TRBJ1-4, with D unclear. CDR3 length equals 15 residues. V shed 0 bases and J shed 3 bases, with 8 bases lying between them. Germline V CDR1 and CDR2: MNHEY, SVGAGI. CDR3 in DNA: TGTGCCAGCAGTTACTCTTGGGCTTCTAATGAAAAACTGTTTTTT. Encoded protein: CASSYSWASNEKLFF.

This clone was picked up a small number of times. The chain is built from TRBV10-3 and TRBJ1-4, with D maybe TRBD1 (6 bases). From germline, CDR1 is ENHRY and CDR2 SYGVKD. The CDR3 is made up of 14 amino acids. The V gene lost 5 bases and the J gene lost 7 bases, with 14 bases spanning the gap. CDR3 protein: CAISIQGGFEKLFF. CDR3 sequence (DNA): TGTGCCATCAGTATACAGGGTGGATTTGAAAAACTGTTTTTT.

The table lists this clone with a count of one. The CDR3 region has the DNA TGTGCCAGCAGTCAGGGTGGCGTCGACACCTTC. It codes for CASSQGGVDTF. The rearrangement links TRBV6-5 to TRBJ1-2; possible D gene TRBD1, 5 bases. V was shortened by 5 bases and J by 12 bases, with 13 bases between the two germline ends. The CDR3 extends over 11 amino acids. Germline-derived CDR1 and CDR2 are MNHEY and SVGAGI.

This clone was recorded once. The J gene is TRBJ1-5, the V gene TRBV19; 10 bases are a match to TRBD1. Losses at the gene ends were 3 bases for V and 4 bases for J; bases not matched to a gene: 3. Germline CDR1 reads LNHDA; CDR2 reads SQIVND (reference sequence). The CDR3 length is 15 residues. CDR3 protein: CASSMGGQGNQPQHF. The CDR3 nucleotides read TGTGCCAGTAGTATGGGGGGACAGGGGAATCAGCCCCAGCATTTT. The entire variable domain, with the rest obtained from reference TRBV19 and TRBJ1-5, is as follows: DGGITQSPKYLFRKEGQNVTLSCEQNLNHDAMYWYRQDPGQGLRLIYYSQIVNDFQKGDIAEGYSVSREKKESFPLTVTSAQKNPTAFYLCASSMGGQGNQPQHFGDGTRLSIL.

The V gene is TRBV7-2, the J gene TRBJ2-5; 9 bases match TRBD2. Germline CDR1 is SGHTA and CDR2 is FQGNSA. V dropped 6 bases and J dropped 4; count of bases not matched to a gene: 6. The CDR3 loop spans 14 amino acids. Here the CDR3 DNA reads TGTGCCAGCAGTCCGGGACTAGCTCCAGAGACCCAGTACTTC. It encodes CASSPGLAPETQYF.

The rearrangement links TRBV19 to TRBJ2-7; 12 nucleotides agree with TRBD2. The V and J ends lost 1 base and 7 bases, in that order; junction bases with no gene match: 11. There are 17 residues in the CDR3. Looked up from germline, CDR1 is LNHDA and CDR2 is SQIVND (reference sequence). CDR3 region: CASSIGVTSGSPLEQYF. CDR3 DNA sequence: TGTGCCAGTAGTATAGGGGTGACTAGCGGGAGCCCCCTTGAGCAGTACTTC.

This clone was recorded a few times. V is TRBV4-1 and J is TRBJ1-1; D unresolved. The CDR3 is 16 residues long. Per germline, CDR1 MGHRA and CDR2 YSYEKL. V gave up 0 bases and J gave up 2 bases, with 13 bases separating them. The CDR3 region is CASSQEIPVLNTEAFF. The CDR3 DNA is TGCGCCAGCAGCCAAGAGATTCCGGTACTCAACACTGAAGCTTTCTTT.

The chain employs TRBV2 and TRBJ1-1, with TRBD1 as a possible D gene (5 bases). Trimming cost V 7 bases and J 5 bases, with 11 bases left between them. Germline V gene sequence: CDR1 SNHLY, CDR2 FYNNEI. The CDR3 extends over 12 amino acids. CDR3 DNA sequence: TGTGCCAGCATCGGGGGAGGAACTGAAGCTTTCTTT. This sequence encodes CASIGGGTEAFF.

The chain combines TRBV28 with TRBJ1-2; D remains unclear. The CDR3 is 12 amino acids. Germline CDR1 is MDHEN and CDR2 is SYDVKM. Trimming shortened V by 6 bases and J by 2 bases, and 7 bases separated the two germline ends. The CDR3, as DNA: TGTGCCAGCAGAGCGGGGAACTATGGCTACACCTTC. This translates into CASRAGNYGYTF.

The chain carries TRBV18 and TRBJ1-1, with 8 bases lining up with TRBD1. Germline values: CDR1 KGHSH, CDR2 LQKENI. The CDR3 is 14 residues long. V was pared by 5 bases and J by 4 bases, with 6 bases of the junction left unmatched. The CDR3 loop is CASSSGQGLTEAFF. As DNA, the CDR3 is TGTGCCAGCTCATCTGGACAGGGCCTCACTGAAGCTTTCTTT. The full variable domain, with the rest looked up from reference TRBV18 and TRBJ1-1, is NAGVMQNPRHLVRRRGQEARLRCSPMKGHSHVYWYRQLPEEGLKFMVYLQKENIIDESGMPKERFSAEFPKEGPSILRIQQVVRGDSAAYFCASSSGQGLTEAFFGQGTRLTVV.

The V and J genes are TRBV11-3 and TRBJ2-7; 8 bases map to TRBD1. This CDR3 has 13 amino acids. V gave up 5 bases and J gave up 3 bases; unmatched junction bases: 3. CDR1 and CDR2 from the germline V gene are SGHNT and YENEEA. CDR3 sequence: CASSPTGDYEQYF. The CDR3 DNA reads TGTGCCAGCAGCCCGACAGGGGACTACGAGCAGTACTTC.

DNA of the CDR3: TGTGCCAGCAGCCCACCCGCCGGTAGCGGGGGTGTGTACGAGCAGTACTTC. It encodes CASSPPAGSGGVYEQYF. This chain joins TRBV5-6 and TRBJ2-7, with 9 bases that match TRBD2. This CDR3 is built from 17 residues. Germline V lookup: CDR1 SGHDT, CDR2 YYEEEE. With V trimmed by 4 bases and J by 4 bases, 15 bases remained unmatched.

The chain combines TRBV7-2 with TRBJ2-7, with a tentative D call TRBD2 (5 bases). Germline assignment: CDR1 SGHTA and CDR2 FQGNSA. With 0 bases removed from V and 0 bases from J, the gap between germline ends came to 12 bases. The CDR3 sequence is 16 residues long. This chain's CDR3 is CASSLALSGSSYEQYF. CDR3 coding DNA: TGTGCCAGCAGCTTAGCGTTGAGCGGTAGCTCCTACGAGCAGTACTTC.